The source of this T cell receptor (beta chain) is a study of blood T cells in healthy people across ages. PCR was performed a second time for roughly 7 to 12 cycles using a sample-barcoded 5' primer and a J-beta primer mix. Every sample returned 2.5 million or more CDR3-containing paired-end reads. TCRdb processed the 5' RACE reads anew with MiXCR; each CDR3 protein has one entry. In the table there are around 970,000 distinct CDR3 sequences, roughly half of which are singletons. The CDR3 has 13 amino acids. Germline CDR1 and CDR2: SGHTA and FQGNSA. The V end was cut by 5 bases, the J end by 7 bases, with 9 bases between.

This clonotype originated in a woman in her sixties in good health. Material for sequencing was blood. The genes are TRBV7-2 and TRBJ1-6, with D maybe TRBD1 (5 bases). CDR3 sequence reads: CASSPHRNSPLHF. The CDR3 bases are TGTGCCAGCAGCCCCCACAGGAATTCACCCCTCCACTTT.